Below are 28 T cell receptor beta chains sequenced from a single sample in a study of blood T cell repertoires in COVID-19. Using immunoSEQ multiplex PCR, the repertoire was profiled, and TCRdb retains in-frame clones only, with some absent. The sample consists of about 180,000 clones, around 80% of them appearing once. Sequencing was carried out using peripheral blood. The origin of the receptors is a human donor in a cohort sampled during active COVID-19.

This clone showed up just a few times. The chain carries TRBV4-1 and TRBJ2-1; 11 positions match TRBD2. This CDR3 region has 17 residues. The V segment lost 2 bases and the J segment 4 bases; nucleotides outside the gene matches: 7. Germline V lookup: CDR1 MGHRA, CDR2 YSYEKL. The CDR3 DNA reads TGCGCCAGCAGCCAATTTTCACTAGCGGGGGAATACAATGAGCAGTTCTTC. Translating gives CASSQFSLAGEYNEQFF.

The genes are TRBV28 and TRBJ1-2, with TRBD1 identical over 11 bases. Germline CDR1 reads MDHEN; CDR2 reads SYDVKM. There are 14 residues in the CDR3. Trimming took 8 bases from V and 7 from J; bases not matched to a gene: 9. In DNA form, the CDR3 reads TGTGCCAGCTCAACGTGGACAGGGGGCTCTGGCTACACCTTC. It encodes CASSTWTGGSGYTF.

This chain uses TRBV15 with TRBJ2-7; D call uncertain. In germline, CDR1 is LNHNV, CDR2 YYDKDF (reference sequence). V dropped 0 bases and J dropped 7 bases, with 13 bases sitting between them. The CDR3 runs 14 residues. CDR3 DNA sequence: TGTGCCACCAGCAGAGATTTGGCCCTCGGGGAGCAGTACTTC. This translates into CATSRDLALGEQYF.

This rearrangement joins TRBV7-9 to TRBJ1-3; tentative D call: TRBD1 (6 bases). This CDR3 is 16 amino acids long. Trimming took 5 bases from V and 4 from J, leaving 18 bases between them. Germline V gives CDR1 SEHNR, CDR2 FQNEAQ (reference sequence). CDR3 sequence (DNA): TGTGCCAGCAGCCCCTCTCGTGGACAGCAAGGAAACACCATATATTTT. This encodes CASSPSRGQQGNTIYF.

The chain links TRBV19 to TRBJ1-2, with D possibly matching TRBD1 (6 bases). Germline lookup yields CDR1 LNHDA and CDR2 SQIVND (reference sequence). The CDR3 is 16 amino acids. Trimming shortened V by 5 bases and J by 4 bases, and 20 bases separated the two germline ends. This CDR3 is CASSPTQTGGSYGYTF. The CDR3 nucleotides are TGTGCCAGTAGTCCCACACAGACAGGAGGAAGCTATGGCTACACCTTC.

On this clone: This same CDR3 is encoded by further DNA sequences in the sample. The chain uses TRBV6-5 and TRBJ1-5; 10 nucleotides agree with TRBD1. CDR3 length: 13 amino acids. CDR1 MNHEY and CDR2 SVGAGI come from the germline V gene. Trimming at V came to 5 bases and at J to 6 bases, leaving 1 base not matched to a gene. The DNA for the CDR3 is TGTGCCAGCAGTCGGACAGGGGGTCAGCCCCAGCATTTT. This translates into CASSRTGGQPQHF.

This chain connects TRBV7-2 to TRBJ1-3, with D perhaps matching TRBD1 (6 bases). Germline CDR1 reads SGHTA; CDR2 reads FQGNSA. The CDR3 contains 13 residues. V was trimmed by 6 bases and J by 4 bases, leaving 10 bases between them. CDR3 region: CASSLDRGNTIYF. In DNA form, the CDR3 reads TGTGCCAGCAGTCTCGACAGGGGAAACACCATATATTTT. The full variable domain, with the rest looked up from reference TRBV7-2 and TRBJ1-3, is GAGVSQSPSNKVTEKGKDVELRCDPISGHTALYWYRQSLGQGLEFLIYFQGNSAPDKSGLPSDRFSAERTGGSVSTLTIQRTQQEDSAVYLCASSLDRGNTIYFGEGSWLTVV.

The chain is built from TRBV7-2 and TRBJ1-2, with 7 bases matching TRBD1. Germline trimming cut 5 bases from V and 3 bases from J; bases unmatched to any gene: 9. This CDR3 comprises 15 residues. Per the germline V gene, CDR1 is SGHTA and CDR2 is FQGNSA. As DNA, the CDR3 is TGTGCCAGCAGCCCTACGGGACAGTGGGACTATGGCTACACCTTC. Protein: CASSPTGQWDYGYTF.

The V call is TRBV25-1, the J call TRBJ1-6, with TRBD1 identical over 9 bases. Per germline, CDR1 MGHDK and CDR2 SYGVNS. The trim removed 3 bases at V and 10 bases at J, leaving 7 bases unmatched. This CDR3 is built from 15 residues. The CDR3 spells CASSDSGTGLSPLHF. CDR3 in DNA: TGTGCCAGCAGTGATTCCGGGACAGGGCTGTCACCCCTCCACTTT.

V and J are TRBV5-1 and TRBJ2-2, with 7 bases that match TRBD1. The CDR3 loop spans 15 amino acids. The ends lost 3 bases at V and 7 bases at J; junction bases unmatched: 9. CDR1 SGHRS and CDR2 YFSETQ come from the germline V gene. CDR3 in DNA: TGCGCCAGCAGCTCTGACAGGGTAGTCGGCGGGGAGCTGTTTTTT. It yields the protein CASSSDRVVGGELFF.

This rearrangement joins TRBV6-6 to TRBJ1-6; the match to TRBD1 covers 7 bases. This CDR3 is built from 19 residues. The V gene end was trimmed by 5 bases and the J gene end by 0 bases; junction bases not matched to a gene: 13. Germline V CDR1 and CDR2: MNHNY, SVGAGI (reference sequence). This CDR3 is CASSPSGTDLSSYNSPLHF. The CDR3 nucleotides are TGTGCCAGCAGTCCCTCCGGGACAGACCTGAGCTCCTATAATTCACCCCTCCACTTT.

This chain uses TRBV14 with TRBJ1-2; 7 bases fit TRBD1. The CDR3 is 17 amino acids. V lost 4 bases to trimming and J lost 0 bases; unmatched junction nucleotides: 11. Germline-derived CDR1 and CDR2 are SGHDN and FVKESK. The CDR3 bases are TGTGCCAGCAGCCCTTGGGAAGGGGGCCGTTCTAACTATGGCTACACCTTC. Translated, it gives CASSPWEGGRSNYGYTF. Based on the CDR3 plus reference TRBV14 and TRBJ1-2, the full variable domain is EAGVTQFPSHSVIEKGQTVTLRCDPISGHDNLYWYRRVMGKEIKFLLHFVKESKQDESGMPNNRFLAERTGGTYSTLKVQPAELEDSGVYFCASSPWEGGRSNYGYTFGSGTRLTVV.

The chain joins TRBV2 to TRBJ1-1; D ambiguous. Germline V gene data show CDR1 as SNHLY and CDR2 as FYNNEI. V was clipped by 0 bases and J by 5 bases, with 10 bases between them. The CDR3 contains 14 residues. In DNA form, the CDR3 reads TGTGCCAGCAGTGAAGCCGGGGTGCTGACTGAAGCTTTCTTT. Translated: CASSEAGVLTEAFF.

The rearrangement uses TRBV19 and TRBJ1-2, with D uncertain. This CDR3 is 14 amino acids long. Germline CDR1 reads LNHDA; CDR2 reads SQIVND (reference sequence). V lost 3 bases to trimming and J lost 3 bases, with 11 bases between them. CDR3 coding DNA: TGTGCCAGTAGTATCGGTGAGCTCGACTATGGCTACACCTTC. Translating it yields CASSIGELDYGYTF.

The gene calls are TRBV9 and TRBJ2-5; D perhaps matches TRBD2 (5 bases). Trimming took off 4 bases at V and 1 base at J, with 11 bases between the two ends. Germline CDR1 SGDLS, CDR2 YYNGEE. This CDR3 has 14 amino acids. The CDR3 nucleotides are TGTGCCAGCAGCCCTCTTCGGGGCCAAGAGACCCAGTACTTC. Residues: CASSPLRGQETQYF.

Comment on this clone: At one end, the junction sequence differs from germline, possibly due to a read error. The V and J genes are TRBV3-1 (or the pseudogene TRBV3-2) and TRBJ2-7; the D gene is possibly TRBD2 (6 bases). The CDR3 is 15 residues long. Germline V lookup: CDR1 LGHDT, CDR2 YNNKEL (reference sequence). The CDR3: CASSQDLAISYEQYF. DNA of the CDR3: TGTGCCAGCAGTCAAGATCTAGCGATCTCCTACGAGCAGTACTTC.

The chain recombines TRBV19 with TRBJ1-6, with 7 bases fitting TRBD1. The CDR3 extends over 16 amino acids. J lost 7 bases, V lost 3 bases, and 9 bases had no gene match. Per germline, CDR1 LNHDA and CDR2 SQIVND (reference sequence). CDR3 coding DNA: TGTGCCAGTAGTATCGTCCAGGGGGTCGGGAATTCACCCCTCCACTTT. It translates to CASSIVQGVGNSPLHF.

This sequence joins TRBV12-3 or TRBV12-4 and TRBJ1-2; 7 bases fit TRBD1. This CDR3 has 13 amino acids. V shed 1 base and J 8 bases; nucleotides not matched to a gene: 4. This CDR3 is CASSLEGGYGYTF. CDR3 DNA: TGTGCCAGCAGTTTAGAAGGGGGCTACGGCTACACCTTC.

The V call is TRBV4-1, the J call TRBJ1-5; possibly TRBD1 for D (5 bases). The CDR3 covers 13 residues. The germline CDR1 and CDR2 sequences are MGHRA and YSYEKL. Trimming stripped 6 bases from V and 3 bases from J, with 9 bases between. The CDR3 region has the DNA TGCGCCAGCAGTGGGGCTACCAATCAGCCCCAGCATTTT. Encoded protein: CASSGATNQPQHF.

The chain links TRBV7-3 to TRBJ2-6; D is possibly TRBD1 (6 bases). CDR1 SGHTA and CDR2 FQGTGA come from the germline V gene. There are 17 residues in the CDR3. Trimming removed 3 bases at V and 0 bases at J, with 12 bases between. The CDR3: CASSFPTGRSGANVLTF. DNA for the CDR3: TGTGCCAGCAGCTTCCCGACAGGACGCTCTGGGGCCAACGTCCTGACTTTC.

The chain combines TRBV6-6 with TRBJ1-5, with D perhaps TRBD1 (6 bases). The ends were cut back, 4 bases at V and 3 bases at J, with 13 bases in the middle. The germline CDR1 and CDR2 sequences are MNHNY and SVGAGI (reference sequence). There are 15 residues in the CDR3. The DNA of the CDR3 is TGTGCCAGCAGTTCGACAGGTTACTCCAATCAGCCCCAGCATTTT. Its translation is CASSSTGYSNQPQHF.

The V gene is TRBV5-1, the J gene TRBJ1-1; possible D gene TRBD1, 6 bases. Germline V lookup: CDR1 SGHRS, CDR2 YFSETQ. V gave up 5 bases and J gave up 1 base, with 12 bases separating them. The CDR3 spans 14 residues. CDR3 residues: CASSPQGRNTEAFF. The CDR3, as DNA: TGCGCCAGCAGTCCCCAGGGGAGGAACACTGAAGCTTTCTTT.

The rearrangement links TRBV6-5 to TRBJ1-1; no firm D call. Looked up from germline, CDR1 is MNHEY and CDR2 is SVGAGI. V lost 2 bases and J lost 2, with 6 bases in between. The CDR3 loop spans 13 amino acids. The CDR3 reads CASSYAINTEAFF. The CDR3 bases are TGTGCCAGCAGTTACGCGATAAACACTGAAGCTTTCTTT.

The V and J genes are TRBV6-5 and TRBJ1-3; TRBD1 matches 7 bases. Germline V gene data show CDR1 as MNHEY and CDR2 as SVGAGI. The CDR3 contains 13 residues. V lost 6 bases to trimming and J lost 4 bases; unmatched junction nucleotides: 3. The CDR3: CASRPQGGNTIYF. As DNA, the CDR3 is TGTGCCAGCAGACCACAGGGGGGAAACACCATATATTTT.

This chain links TRBV27 with TRBJ1-2; TRBD1 aligns across 7 bases. The CDR3 covers 14 residues. CDR1 is MNHEY and CDR2 is SMNVEV in the germline V gene (reference sequence). V shed 3 bases and J 8 bases; nucleotides not matched to a gene: 9. CDR3 bases: TGTGCCAGCAGTTTTAGGGGGCCGGGGAGCGGCTACACCTTC. This gives the protein CASSFRGPGSGYTF.

The V call is TRBV19, the J call TRBJ1-1, with D maybe TRBD1 (6 bases). CDR3 length: 15 residues. From germline, CDR1 is LNHDA and CDR2 SQIVND (reference sequence). Trimming took 7 bases from V and 1 from J, leaving 16 bases between them. The CDR3 bases are TGTGCCAGTAAGCACACAGGGCGCACGAACACTGAAGCTTTCTTT. Protein: CASKHTGRTNTEAFF.

The rearrangement uses TRBV11-2 and TRBJ2-3; 9 bases map to TRBD2. Trimming took 5 bases from V and 2 from J; bases not matched to a gene: 11. Germline values: CDR1 SGHAT, CDR2 FQNNGV. The CDR3 length is 17 residues. The CDR3 here is CASSPGASGGPTDTQYF. In nucleotides, the CDR3 is TGTGCCAGCAGCCCGGGGGCGAGCGGGGGGCCCACAGATACGCAGTATTTT.

V and J are TRBV30 and TRBJ1-6; 10 nucleotides line up with TRBD1. V lost 3 bases to trimming and J lost 8 bases; unmatched junction nucleotides: 1. The V gene's germline CDR1 is GTSNPN and CDR2 SVGIG (reference sequence). The CDR3 loop spans 13 amino acids. CDR3 in amino acids: CAWRDRGDSPLHF. CDR3 bases: TGTGCCTGGAGGGACAGGGGGGATTCACCCCTCCACTTT.